One and the same sample provided the 22 T cell receptor beta chains below, sequenced in a study of vaccination and CD4 T cells after COVID-19. Their specific antigens are unknown. Treatment: roughly nine-day PBMC culture with coronavirus spike peptide pools or control peptides (ViraFEST assay). Oncomine TCR Beta short-read sequencing was applied to DNA from cultured CD4+ T cells. TCRdb used MiXCR to reprocess the PCR reads, holding one entry per CDR3 protein. The sample lists a few thousand distinct CDR3 sequences; over 15% were seen once. The sample consisted of CD4+ T cells from blood, cultured in vitro. Receptors were obtained from a human donor who had recovered from COVID-19.

This clonotype was counted between two and nine times. In DNA form, the CDR3 reads TGTGCCAGCAGGCATACTCCTGGGACCCAGTACTTC. It translates to CASRHTPGTQYF. This rearrangement joins TRBV12-3 or TRBV12-4 to TRBJ2-5; D uncertain. This CDR3 comprises 12 residues. V lost 6 bases and J lost 7, with 12 bases in between.

This clonotype is categorized as medium-sized (0.01 to 0.1%). This chain links TRBV20-1 with TRBJ1-1; D remains ambiguous. V gave up 3 bases and J gave up 1 base, with 9 bases separating them. CDR3 length: 13 amino acids. Germline CDR1 and CDR2: DFQATT and SNEGSKA (reference sequence). The CDR3 sequence is CSASTVTNTEAFF. In DNA, the CDR3 is TGCAGTGCTAGTACCGTTACGAACACTGAAGCTTTCTTT.

The chain uses TRBV5-1 and TRBJ2-5; TRBD1 agrees at 10 bases. V lost 0 bases, J lost 1 base, and 3 bases stayed unmatched. The CDR3 has 16 residues. Germline lookup yields CDR1 SGHRS and CDR2 YFSETQ. The CDR3 reads CASSLGQGAGQETQYF. The CDR3, as DNA: TGCGCCAGCAGCTTGGGACAGGGGGCCGGCCAAGAGACCCAGTACTTC.

This clonotype was observed a handful of times. The rearrangement links TRBV27 to TRBJ1-2; no definite D call. The CDR3 is 15 amino acids. Germline values: CDR1 MNHEY, CDR2 SMNVEV (reference sequence). The V end was cut by 2 bases, the J end by 2 bases, with 12 bases between. The CDR3 spells CASSLKGGGNYGYTF. The CDR3 DNA sequence: TGTGCCAGCAGTTTAAAGGGCGGAGGGAACTATGGCTACACCTTC.

Judged by abundance, this clonotype is medium-sized. This rearrangement joins TRBV19 to TRBJ2-5; weak D call: TRBD2 (5 bases). The germline CDR1 and CDR2 sequences are LNHDA and SQIVND (reference sequence). CDR3 length: 14 residues. The V end was cut by 5 bases, the J end by 5 bases, with 15 bases between. The CDR3 is CASSPSRAEETQYF. DNA for the CDR3: TGTGCCAGTAGTCCCTCCCGAGCGGAGGAGACCCAGTACTTC.

By frequency in the sample, this clonotype is medium-sized. The chain uses TRBV11-2 and TRBJ1-1; D call uncertain. V lost 10 bases and J 1 base, leaving 22 bases between the germline ends. The CDR3 has 16 amino acids. From germline, CDR1 is SGHAT and CDR2 FQNNGV. The CDR3 DNA is TGTGCCAAGGGCTACGGGGTTACAGTACAGAACACTGAAGCTTTCTTT. It encodes CAKGYGVTVQNTEAFF.

V is TRBV18 and J is TRBJ2-7; the D gene is possibly TRBD2 (7 bases). V gave up 2 bases and J gave up 2 bases, with 22 bases separating them. The germline CDR1 and CDR2 sequences are KGHSH and LQKENI. The CDR3 contains 18 residues. CDR3 loop: CASSPVTAGHASPYEQYF. The CDR3 DNA reads as TGTGCCAGCTCACCAGTCACAGCGGGACATGCCTCTCCCTACGAGCAGTACTTC.

This clonotype is deemed large. This CDR3 is CASRKAGDHGEQYF. For the CDR3, the DNA is TGTGCCAGCAGGAAAGCCGGGGACCACGGCGAGCAGTACTTC. The chain carries TRBV6-1 and TRBJ2-7; perhaps D is TRBD1 or TRBD2 (5 bases each). Germline V gene lookup returns CDR1 MNHNS and CDR2 SASEGT. Trimming took off 6 bases at V and 6 bases at J, with 18 bases between the two ends. CDR3 length: 14 amino acids.

This clonotype has just a few counts. The chain is built from TRBV5-8 and TRBJ2-2; 7 bases align to TRBD1. The trim removed 3 bases at V and 6 bases at J, leaving 11 bases unmatched. Germline V gene data show CDR1 as SGHTS and CDR2 as YDEGEE. The CDR3 extends over 16 amino acids. The DNA for the CDR3 is TGTGCCAGCAGCTATGGGTTACAGGGGTATGCCGGGGAGCTGTTTTTT. Its protein is CASSYGLQGYAGELFF.

This clonotype was recorded a few times. At one end, the junction sequence differs from germline, possibly due to a read error. The chain couples TRBV7-7 to TRBJ2-7; TRBD1 aligns across 9 bases. The CDR3 spans 14 residues. The germline V gene encodes CDR1 SSHAT and CDR2 FNYEAQ (reference sequence). Here the CDR3 DNA reads TGTGCTAGCAGCTTGGGACAGGGCTGGTCCGAGCAGTACTTC. This gives the protein CASSLGQGWSEQYF.

This clonotype turned up a few times. This chain connects TRBV29-1 to TRBJ1-1; 7 positions match TRBD1. Trimming took 6 bases from V and 1 from J; bases not matched to a gene: 11. Germline CDR1 is SQVTM and CDR2 is ANQGSEA. This CDR3 region has 15 residues. The CDR3 DNA follows: TGCAGCGTCTACGGAGACAGGGCTACGAACACTGAAGCTTTCTTT. As protein: CSVYGDRATNTEAFF.

V and J are TRBV12-3 or TRBV12-4 and TRBJ1-2, with a tentative D call TRBD1 (5 bases). Trimming pared 1 base from V and 5 bases from J, leaving 11 bases between. This CDR3 spans 14 amino acids. DNA for the CDR3: TGTGCCAGCAGTTTAGGGGGACCCATTTATGGCTACACCTTC. Residues: CASSLGGPIYGYTF.

Judged by abundance, this clonotype is medium-sized. The chain employs TRBV7-3 and TRBJ2-2, with 16 nucleotides matching TRBD2. Trimming cost V 5 bases and J 8 bases; bases outside gene matches: 5. This CDR3 is built from 16 residues. Germline V gene data show CDR1 as SGHTA and CDR2 as FQGTGA. CDR3 DNA: TGTGCCAGCAGCCCGGGACTAGCGGGGGGGACTGGGGAGCTGTTTTTT. Protein product: CASSPGLAGGTGELFF.

This clonotype was seen only a few times. The gene calls are TRBV19 and TRBJ2-3; TRBD2 matches at 15 bases. Germline trimming cut 1 base from V and 3 bases from J; bases unmatched to any gene: 2. CDR1 is LNHDA, CDR2 SQIVND, per germline (reference sequence). CDR3 length equals 17 residues. CDR3 region: CASSIVGTSGGTDTQYF. The CDR3 bases are TGTGCCAGTAGTATAGTTGGGACTAGCGGGGGGACAGATACGCAGTATTTT.

This clonotype rates as medium-sized. This sequence joins TRBV19 and TRBJ2-7; 9 positions match TRBD1. Germline CDR1 is LNHDA and CDR2 is SQIVND (reference sequence). V dropped 6 bases and J dropped 1; count of bases not matched to a gene: 1. The CDR3 sequence is 13 residues long. The CDR3 here is CASRDRGSYEQYF. Written as DNA, the CDR3 is TGTGCCAGTAGGGACAGGGGTTCCTACGAGCAGTACTTC.

This clonotype occurred a few times. The chain couples TRBV6-5 to TRBJ1-4; perhaps TRBD1 as D (5 bases). The CDR3 sequence is 14 residues long. Germline CDR1 is MNHEY and CDR2 is SVGAGI. Trimming cost V 1 base and J 8 bases, with 11 bases left between them. The CDR3 loop is CASSYYPGREKLFF. The CDR3 region has the DNA TGTGCCAGCAGTTACTATCCGGGGCGGGAAAAACTGTTTTTT.

This clonotype was found a few times. J is TRBJ2-5 and V is TRBV9; 9 nucleotides align to TRBD2. The V gene's germline CDR1 is SGDLS and CDR2 YYNGEE. The CDR3 is made up of 17 amino acids. Trimming at V came to 3 bases and at J to 2 bases, leaving 11 bases not matched to a gene. CDR3: CASSAIPRAGGQETQYF. CDR3 DNA sequence: TGTGCCAGCAGCGCCATCCCCCGGGCGGGGGGGCAAGAGACCCAGTACTTC. Using reference TRBV9 and TRBJ2-5 for the parts outside the CDR3, the full variable domain is DSGVTQTPKHLITATGQRVTLRCSPRSGDLSVYWYQQSLDQGLQFLIQYYNGEERAKGNILERFSAQQFPDLHSELNLSSLELGDSALYFCASSAIPRAGGQETQYFGPGTRLLVL.

This clonotype was seen just once. The J gene is TRBJ1-4, the V gene TRBV6-5; a possible D gene is TRBD1 (5 bases). CDR1 and CDR2 from the germline V gene are MNHEY and SVGAGI. The CDR3 is 14 residues long. Trimming removed 3 bases from V and 6 bases from J, with 11 bases in between. The CDR3 DNA is TGTGCCAGCAGTTATCCGACAGTGGATGAAAAACTGTTTTTT. This translates into CASSYPTVDEKLFF.

The chain carries TRBV7-2 and TRBJ2-1; 8 bases are shared with TRBD2. Germline values: CDR1 SGHTA, CDR2 FQGNSA. After removal of 7 bases from V and 8 bases from J, the junction contained 7 bases not matched to a gene. This CDR3 has 13 residues. In DNA form, the CDR3 reads TGTGCCAGCACGACGGGGGGGCGGGATGAGCAGTTCTTC. This sequence encodes CASTTGGRDEQFF.

This clonotype is termed medium-sized. V is TRBV30 and J is TRBJ2-7; 7 nucleotides match TRBD1. V lost 1 base and J lost 2; bases outside the gene matches: 2. Germline V lookup: CDR1 GTSNPN, CDR2 SVGIG (reference sequence). This CDR3 is 13 amino acids long. The CDR3 nucleotides read TGTGCCTGGAGTGGGGACAGACCCTACGAGCAGTACTTC. Protein product: CAWSGDRPYEQYF. Full variable domain (rest looked up from reference TRBV30 and TRBJ2-7): SQTIHQWPATLVQPVGSPLSLECTVEGTSNPNLYWYRQAAGRGLQLLFYSVGIGQISSEVPQNLSASRPQDRQFILSSKKLLLSDSGFYLCAWSGDRPYEQYFGPGTRLTVT.

This clonotype is categorized as medium-sized. The chain employs TRBV2 and TRBJ2-1; 7 nucleotides agree with TRBD2. The trim removed 6 bases at V and 3 bases at J, leaving 2 bases unmatched. Germline V gene lookup returns CDR1 SNHLY and CDR2 FYNNEI. The CDR3 length is 13 residues. Here the CDR3 DNA reads TGTGCCAGCAGGGGGAGGGTCTACAATGAGCAGTTCTTC. Translating it yields CASRGRVYNEQFF.

This clonotype is medium-sized by share. The chain joins TRBV6-1 to TRBJ1-2; TRBD1 agrees at 8 bases. Germline V gives CDR1 MNHNS, CDR2 SASEGT. V shed 5 bases, J shed 2 bases, and the junction held 10 bases outside the gene matches. The CDR3 consists of 16 residues. Here the CDR3 reads CASSRPVQGVNYGYTF. The CDR3 nucleotides are TGTGCCAGCAGTCGACCCGTACAGGGGGTAAACTATGGCTACACCTTC.